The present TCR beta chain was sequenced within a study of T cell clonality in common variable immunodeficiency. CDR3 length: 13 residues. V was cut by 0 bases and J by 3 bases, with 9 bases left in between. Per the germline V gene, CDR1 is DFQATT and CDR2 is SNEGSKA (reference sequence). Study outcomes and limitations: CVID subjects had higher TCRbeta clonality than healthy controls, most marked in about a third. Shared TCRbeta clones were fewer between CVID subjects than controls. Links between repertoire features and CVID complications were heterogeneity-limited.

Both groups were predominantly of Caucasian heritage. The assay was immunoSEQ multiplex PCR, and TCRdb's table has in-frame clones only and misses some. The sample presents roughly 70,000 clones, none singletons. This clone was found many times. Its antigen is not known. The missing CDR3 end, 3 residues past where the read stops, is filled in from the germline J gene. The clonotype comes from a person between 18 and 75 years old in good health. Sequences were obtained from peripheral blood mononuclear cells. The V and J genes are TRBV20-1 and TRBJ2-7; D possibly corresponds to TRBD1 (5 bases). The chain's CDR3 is CSARDSRGYEQYF. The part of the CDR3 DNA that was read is TGCAGTGCTAGAGACAGTAGGGGCTACGAG.